Following are 14 T cell receptor beta chains from one sample sequenced in a study of blood T cell repertoires in COVID-19. Using immunoSEQ multiplex PCR, the repertoire was profiled, and TCRdb retains in-frame clones only, with some absent. Here the sample spans 65,000 to 100,000 clones, approximately 81% being singletons. The sequenced sample was peripheral blood. These TCRs come from a woman of 80 years or more with acute or convalescent COVID-19.

This clone was counted between two and nine times. The V and J genes are TRBV6-2 or TRBV6-3 and TRBJ1-5; 7 bases map to TRBD1. This CDR3 is built from 17 residues. V lost 3 bases to trimming and J lost 4 bases; unmatched junction nucleotides: 12. Germline V gene sequence: CDR1 MNHEY, CDR2 SVGEGT. CDR3 sequence (DNA): TGTGCCAGCAGTTATCGGCGGGGACCACAGGGGAATCAGCCCCAGCATTTT. Amino acid sequence: CASSYRRGPQGNQPQHF.

A word on this clone: This same CDR3 is encoded by further DNA sequences in the sample. This rearrangement joins TRBV7-3 to TRBJ2-3, with no clear D. V dropped 2 bases and J dropped 2 bases, with 8 bases sitting between them. The CDR3 is 14 residues long. The germline V gene encodes CDR1 SGHTA and CDR2 FQGTGA. CDR3 bases: TGTGCCAGCAGCTTAGACGGAGACACAGATACGCAGTATTTT. This encodes CASSLDGDTDTQYF.

The chain couples TRBV6-5 to TRBJ2-7; TRBD1 agrees at 11 bases. Germline-derived CDR1 and CDR2 are MNHEY and SVGAGI. The CDR3 length is 13 residues. The V segment lost 6 bases and the J segment 3 bases; nucleotides outside the gene matches: 1. The CDR3 reads CASRDRGLYEQYF. In nucleotides, the CDR3 is TGTGCCAGCAGGGACAGGGGGCTCTACGAGCAGTACTTC.

The J gene is TRBJ2-2, the V gene TRBV9; tentative D call: TRBD2 (5 bases). The CDR3 has 16 amino acids. Germline CDR1 and CDR2: SGDLS and YYNGEE. The ends were cut back, 0 bases at V and 2 bases at J, with 11 bases in the middle. The CDR3 region has the DNA TGTGCCAGCAGCGTAGCGGGATTACCTAACACCGGGGAGCTGTTTTTT. This codes for CASSVAGLPNTGELFF. The whole variable domain, remainder taken from reference TRBV9 and TRBJ2-2, is DSGVTQTPKHLITATGQRVTLRCSPRSGDLSVYWYQQSLDQGLQFLIQYYNGEERAKGNILERFSAQQFPDLHSELNLSSLELGDSALYFCASSVAGLPNTGELFFGEGSRLTVL.

V and J are TRBV7-3 and TRBJ2-5; 7 bases match TRBD1. The CDR3 contains 14 residues. After removal of 5 bases from V and 5 bases from J, the junction contained 8 bases not matched to a gene. The germline V gene has CDR1 SGHTA and CDR2 FQGTGA. The chain's CDR3 is CASSPTGRGETQYF. CDR3 coding DNA: TGTGCCAGCAGCCCGACAGGGCGAGGGGAGACCCAGTACTTC.

The V and J genes are TRBV27 and TRBJ2-7; 7 nucleotides agree with TRBD2. This CDR3 spans 14 amino acids. Germline assignment: CDR1 MNHEY and CDR2 SMNVEV (reference sequence). Trimming removed 0 bases from V and 7 bases from J; junction bases left unmatched: 6. CDR3 sequence: CASSLSGGVGEQYF. CDR3 coding DNA: TGTGCCAGCAGTTTATCGGGGGGGGTGGGAGAGCAGTACTTC.

The genes are TRBV27 and TRBJ1-1; TRBD1 agrees at 7 bases. CDR3 length equals 12 residues. With V trimmed by 6 bases and J by 5 bases, 3 bases remained unmatched. CDR1 MNHEY and CDR2 SMNVEV come from the germline V gene (reference sequence). This CDR3 is CASRTGRTEAFF. The CDR3 bases are TGTGCCAGCAGGACAGGGCGGACTGAAGCTTTCTTT.

The V call is TRBV4-2, the J call TRBJ2-7; 7 nucleotides match TRBD2. Germline lookup yields CDR1 LGHNA and CDR2 YNFKEQ. This CDR3 has 15 amino acids. The V gene end was trimmed by 5 bases and the J gene end by 1 base; junction bases not matched to a gene: 8. The DNA for the CDR3 is TGTGCCAGCAGCACCGAGCGGGGAGGTTCCTACGAGCAGTACTTC. This gives the protein CASSTERGGSYEQYF.

The chain couples TRBV5-6 to TRBJ1-2; D call uncertain. This CDR3 spans 14 amino acids. V was pared by 1 base and J by 6 bases, with 13 bases between. Germline V CDR1 and CDR2: SGHDT, YYEEEE. The CDR3 DNA sequence: TGTGCCAGCAGCTTGCCGAGCCTAACGGATGGCTACACCTTC. Translated, it gives CASSLPSLTDGYTF.

The chain links TRBV18 to TRBJ2-5, with 7 positions matching TRBD2. From germline, CDR1 is KGHSH and CDR2 LQKENI. The CDR3 spans 15 residues. The V gene end was trimmed by 8 bases and the J gene end by 1 base; junction bases not matched to a gene: 10. In DNA, the CDR3 is TGTGCCAGCCACACCCGGGGCGGGGGCCAAGAGACCCAGTACTTC. Residues: CASHTRGGGQETQYF.

The rearrangement links TRBV28 to TRBJ2-7; weak D call: TRBD1 (6 bases). The V gene's germline CDR1 is MDHEN and CDR2 SYDVKM. The CDR3 is 14 residues long. V was pared by 5 bases and J by 6 bases, with 17 bases between. The CDR3 here is CASSVQGVVVEQYF. CDR3 in DNA: TGTGCCAGCAGTGTACAGGGAGTAGTCGTCGAGCAGTACTTC. Complete variable domain (other parts from reference TRBV28 and TRBJ2-7): DVKVTQSSRYLVKRTGEKVFLECVQDMDHENMFWYRQDPGLGLRLIYFSYDVKMKEKGDIPEGYSVSREKKERFSLILESASTNQTSMYLCASSVQGVVVEQYFGPGTRLTVT.

The chain links TRBV3-1 (or the pseudogene TRBV3-2) to TRBJ2-3, with no clear D. Trimming pared 5 bases from V and 0 bases from J, leaving 6 bases between. The CDR3 has 13 amino acids. Per germline, CDR1 LGHDT and CDR2 YNNKEL (reference sequence). The CDR3 here is CASSRLSTDTQYF. The CDR3 DNA is TGTGCCAGCAGCAGACTCAGCACAGATACGCAGTATTTT.

The V call is TRBV27, the J call TRBJ2-3; tentatively, D is TRBD1 (5 bases). The CDR3 spans 15 residues. The germline V gene has CDR1 MNHEY and CDR2 SMNVEV (reference sequence). The V and J ends lost 3 bases and 0 bases respectively, with 10 bases between them. CDR3 DNA: TGTGCCAGCAGTTTCCAGGGAACTAGCACAGATACGCAGTATTTT. Translated, it gives CASSFQGTSTDTQYF.

This clone has only a few counts. The rearrangement joins TRBV5-4 to TRBJ2-1; the match to TRBD1 covers 7 bases. Losses at the gene ends were 3 bases for V and 0 bases for J; bases not matched to a gene: 3. The CDR3 runs 15 residues. CDR1 is SGHNT, CDR2 YYREEE, per germline (reference sequence). The CDR3 nucleotides read TGTGCCAGCAGCTCCCGGGACAGCTCCTACAATGAGCAGTTCTTC. This gives the protein CASSSRDSSYNEQFF.